These 23 T cell receptor beta chains share one sample of origin, sequenced in a study of blood T cell repertoires in COVID-19 (dated by TCRdb to the early 2020s). Library preparation used the immunoSEQ multiplex PCR assay. What TCRdb holds here is the immuneACCESS table cut down to in-frame rearrangements. Part of the clones is not present; checked against another copy, under half of the missing clones reflect an unresolved V gene, and the others are unexplained. This sample gives about 300,000 clones in total; 75% to 95% of them show up just once. The ten most abundant clones make up around 1.1% of the sample. The sample was PBMCs or T cells enriched from blood (not recorded which). The receptor source for this set is a woman younger than 45 who had recovered from COVID-19.

V is TRBV4-2 and J is TRBJ2-7; 9 bases match TRBD2. CDR1 and CDR2 from the germline V gene are LGHNA and YNFKEQ. The V gene end was trimmed by 1 base and the J gene end by 2 bases; junction bases not matched to a gene: 3. This CDR3 has 15 amino acids. The CDR3 DNA is TGTGCCAGCAGCCAAGGACTAGCGGTTACCTACGAGCAGTACTTC. Translating gives CASSQGLAVTYEQYF.

With respect to this clone: The junction and the germline gene differ at one end; a read error may be behind it. This sequence joins TRBV7-9 and TRBJ2-7; tentative D call: TRBD1 (6 bases). Germline CDR1 and CDR2: SEHNR and FQNEAQ (reference sequence). The CDR3 has 12 amino acids. In DNA, the CDR3 is TGTGCCAGCAGCCCCCCGGCGACAGGTCCGAGTTTC. This codes for CASSPPATGPSF.

V is TRBV29-1 and J is TRBJ1-5; 9 nucleotides agree with TRBD1. The germline gives CDR1 SQVTM, CDR2 ANQGSEA. With 6 bases clipped from V and 5 bases from J, the junction kept 5 bases outside the gene matches. The CDR3 extends over 13 amino acids. CDR3 sequence (DNA): TGCAGCGTCCGACAGGGGGTTGATCAGCCCCAGCATTTT. It codes for CSVRQGVDQPQHF.

The gene calls are TRBV5-1 and TRBJ2-5; 11 bases align to TRBD2. The CDR3 totals 15 residues. Germline-derived CDR1 and CDR2 are SGHRS and YFSETQ. J was trimmed by 4 bases and V by 0 bases; bases with no gene match: 2. The CDR3 DNA reads as TGCGCCAGCAGCTTGGGACTAGCGGGATTAGAGACCCAGTACTTC. As protein: CASSLGLAGLETQYF.

The V gene is TRBV2, the J gene TRBJ2-1, with a tentative D call TRBD1 (5 bases). The CDR3 length is 16 residues. CDR1 is SNHLY and CDR2 is FYNNEI in the germline V gene. The ends were cut back, 2 bases at V and 7 bases at J, with 18 bases in the middle. CDR3 bases: TGTGCCAGCAGTGAAAGTAGGGGCCGAATCAGGAATGAGCAGTTCTTC. Its protein is CASSESRGRIRNEQFF.

The chain combines TRBV3-1 (or the pseudogene TRBV3-2) with TRBJ2-7, with D possibly TRBD1 on 7 matching bases. V lost 1 base and J 6 bases, leaving 13 bases between the germline ends. Germline loops: CDR1 LGHDT, CDR2 YNNKEL (reference sequence). The CDR3 runs 14 residues. The CDR3 protein is CASSQGAGGGEQYF. The CDR3 nucleotides are TGTGCCAGCAGCCAAGGGGCAGGGGGAGGCGAGCAGTACTTC.

The chain couples TRBV7-3 to TRBJ2-2, with 10 bases that match TRBD2. The CDR3 consists of 15 residues. The germline gives CDR1 SGHTA, CDR2 FQGTGA. The V segment lost 4 bases and the J segment 1 base; nucleotides outside the gene matches: 0. The DNA of the CDR3 is TGTGCCAGCAGCTCTAGCGGGGGGAACACCGGGGAGCTGTTTTTT. Encoded protein: CASSSSGGNTGELFF.

The chain combines TRBV15 with TRBJ2-1; a possible D gene is TRBD2 (6 bases). V lost 6 bases and J lost 5, with 11 bases in between. This CDR3 contains 13 residues. Germline V gene sequence: CDR1 LNHNV, CDR2 YYDKDF (reference sequence). CDR3 sequence: CATRQLADNEQFF. CDR3 DNA: TGTGCCACCAGACAACTAGCTGACAATGAGCAGTTCTTC.

J is TRBJ2-1 and V is TRBV30; 12 nucleotides align to TRBD2. CDR1 is GTSNPN and CDR2 is SVGIG in the germline V gene (reference sequence). There are 16 residues in the CDR3. J was trimmed by 7 bases and V by 2 bases; bases with no gene match: 9. Here the CDR3 DNA reads TGTGCCTGGAGTTCTGGACTAGCGGGATCCGGGAATGAGCAGTTCTTC. It is translated as CAWSSGLAGSGNEQFF.

This sequence joins TRBV6-5 and TRBJ1-3, with a possible D match to TRBD1 (5 bases). The CDR3 has 15 amino acids. CDR1 is MNHEY, CDR2 SVGAGI, per germline. Deletions cut 0 bases from V and 4 bases from J, with 10 bases between. This chain's CDR3 is CASSYSGGGGNTIYF. The DNA for the CDR3 is TGTGCCAGCAGTTACTCGGGGGGAGGAGGAAACACCATATATTTT.

This chain connects TRBV6-2 or TRBV6-3 to TRBJ2-7; no clear D gene. The CDR3 is made up of 11 amino acids. V was trimmed by 5 bases and J by 2 bases, leaving 4 bases between them. CDR1 is MNHEY, CDR2 SVGEGT, per germline. CDR3 bases: TGTGCCAGCAGTCCCGCCTACGAGCAGTACTTC. Amino acid sequence: CASSPAYEQYF.

The J gene is TRBJ2-7, the V gene TRBV5-1, with 12 bases that match TRBD1. Per germline, CDR1 SGHRS and CDR2 YFSETQ. CDR3 length: 20 amino acids. V shed 3 bases and J 5 bases; nucleotides not matched to a gene: 21. CDR3 bases: TGCGCCAGCAGCTCGGGACAGGGGGCTTTCGTAGGCCTAGTGAGTCACGAGCAGTACTTC. It translates to CASSSGQGAFVGLVSHEQYF.

V and J are TRBV7-8 and TRBJ2-7; maybe TRBD2 (5 bases). Germline-derived CDR1 and CDR2 are SGHVS and FQNEAQ. This CDR3 spans 16 amino acids. V lost 1 base and J lost 1, with 14 bases in between. The CDR3 here is CASSLVGGGGSYEQYF. The CDR3 bases are TGTGCCAGCAGCTTAGTGGGCGGTGGAGGATCCTACGAGCAGTACTTC.

The CDR3 loop is CASSLYLQQPQHF. CDR3 DNA: TGTGCCAGCAGCTTATATCTACAGCAGCCCCAGCATTTT. The chain employs TRBV7-8 and TRBJ1-5; D is uncertain. Trimming removed 2 bases from V and 7 bases from J, with 9 bases in between. The V gene's germline CDR1 is SGHVS and CDR2 FQNEAQ. The CDR3 has 13 residues.

DNA of the CDR3: TGTGCCAGCAGTAAACTAGCGGGGGTCGACAATGAGCAGTTCTTC. This gives the protein CASSKLAGVDNEQFF. This sequence joins TRBV25-1 and TRBJ2-1, with TRBD2 identical over 11 bases. The V gene's germline CDR1 is MGHDK and CDR2 SYGVNS. CDR3 length equals 15 residues. V lost 5 bases, J lost 5 bases, and 5 bases stayed unmatched.

The chain combines TRBV9 with TRBJ2-1; TRBD2 matches 7 bases. The CDR3 contains 15 residues. Unmatched junction bases numbered 4, after V lost 3 bases and J lost 1 base. Per the germline V gene, CDR1 is SGDLS and CDR2 is YYNGEE. As DNA, the CDR3 is TGTGCCAGCAGCGCCAGCGGGACGTCCTACAATGAGCAGTTCTTC. Translating gives CASSASGTSYNEQFF.

V usage is TRBV10-3 and J usage is TRBJ2-1; D is perhaps TRBD2 (6 bases). The V end was cut by 6 bases, the J end by 7 bases, with 16 bases between. The germline V gene encodes CDR1 ENHRY and CDR2 SYGVKD. The CDR3 extends over 14 amino acids. The chain's CDR3 is CAISSARGRNEQFF. In nucleotides, the CDR3 is TGTGCCATCAGCTCGGCGCGGGGCCGTAATGAGCAGTTCTTC.

V is TRBV5-1 and J is TRBJ1-2; 7 positions match TRBD1. V dropped 0 bases and J dropped 4; count of bases not matched to a gene: 6. Per the germline V gene, CDR1 is SGHRS and CDR2 is YFSETQ. This CDR3 is 15 amino acids long. The CDR3 bases are TGCGCCAGCAGCTTGGGACAGGGCCTCCTCTATGGCTACACCTTC. Its translation: CASSLGQGLLYGYTF.

The V gene is TRBV2, the J gene TRBJ2-1; 12 nucleotides match TRBD2. V lost 5 bases, J lost 9 bases, and 11 bases stayed unmatched. CDR1 and CDR2 (germline): SNHLY, FYNNEI. The CDR3 contains 16 residues. The CDR3 coding sequence is TGTGCCAGCAGTCCCCTAGCGGGAGGGCCCAAGGGTGAGCAGTTCTTC. It encodes CASSPLAGGPKGEQFF.

V gene TRBV6-6 combines with J gene TRBJ2-1, with 9 positions matching TRBD2. The CDR3 is made up of 16 amino acids. V trimming: 2 bases; J trimming: 7 bases; junction bases outside the gene matches: 9. Germline V gene sequence: CDR1 MNHNY, CDR2 SVGAGI (reference sequence). CDR3 DNA: TGTGCCAGCAGTTACGGCGGGAGGGCCGTGAGGAATGAGCAGTTCTTC. Translating gives CASSYGGRAVRNEQFF.

This clone was seen just once. The chain uses TRBV18 and TRBJ2-1; possibly TRBD2 for D (5 bases). With 2 bases removed from V and 10 bases from J, the gap between germline ends came to 12 bases. This CDR3 has 13 amino acids. Germline CDR1 and CDR2: KGHSH and LQKENI. DNA of the CDR3: TGTGCCAGCTCACCAGAGACAACGGGGGAGCAGTTCTTC. Translation: CASSPETTGEQFF.

The gene calls are TRBV5-1 and TRBJ2-2; D may be TRBD1 (5 bases). This CDR3 contains 15 residues. Germline values: CDR1 SGHRS, CDR2 YFSETQ. V lost 0 bases to trimming and J lost 6 bases, with 12 bases between them. CDR3 sequence (DNA): TGCGCCAGCAGCTTGGATATTACAGGACCCGGGGAGCTGTTTTTT. Amino acids: CASSLDITGPGELFF. Complete variable domain (other parts from reference TRBV5-1 and TRBJ2-2): KAGVTQTPRYLIKTRGQQVTLSCSPISGHRSVSWYQQTPGQGLQFLFEYFSETQRNKGNFPGRFSGRQFSNSRSEMNVSTLELGDSALYLCASSLDITGPGELFFGEGSRLTVL.

The chain carries TRBV5-1 and TRBJ2-1; D gene ambiguous. This CDR3 is 14 amino acids long. With 6 bases removed from V and 7 bases from J, the gap between germline ends came to 17 bases. Germline V gene data show CDR1 as SGHRS and CDR2 as YFSETQ. The DNA for the CDR3 is TGCGCCAGCATGAGCACGGCCACTACTAATGAGCAGTTCTTC. Encoded protein: CASMSTATTNEQFF. Full variable domain (remainder filled in from reference TRBV5-1 and TRBJ2-1): KAGVTQTPRYLIKTRGQQVTLSCSPISGHRSVSWYQQTPGQGLQFLFEYFSETQRNKGNFPGRFSGRQFSNSRSEMNVSTLELGDSALYLCASMSTATTNEQFFGPGTRLTVL.